These T cell receptor beta chains were read from a single sample in a study of human T cells and chemical hapten exposure. TCRdb analysed the 5' RACE reads with MiXCR anew, one entry per CDR3 protein. The sample holds over 70,000 distinct CDR3 sequences, about 16% seen once. The origin of the receptors is a female donor in good health. The CDR3 runs from the conserved cysteine through the conserved F or W. A D gene is named only where the DNA matches it firmly. Not every row has a clone size; where given, it reads once, few, many or a size class.

v_call	clone_size	cdr3_length	d_call	j_call	cdr3_nt	cdr3_aa
TRBV9	.	15	.	TRBJ1-4	TGTGCCAGCAGCGATGGGGGTTCAACTAATGAAAAACTGTTTTTT	CASSDGGSTNEKLFF
TRBV5-1	.	14	.	TRBJ1-1	TGCGCCAGCAGCTTGGAAGCAGGGACCACTGAAGCTTTCTTT	CASSLEAGTTEAFF
TRBV4-3	.	15	TRBD1	TRBJ1-6	TGCGCCAGCAGCCCCTTCTGGACAGGGGGTTCACCCCTCCACTTT	CASSPFWTGGSPLHF
TRBV4-2	.	14	TRBD2	TRBJ2-2	TGTGCCAGCAGCCAAGGACGGGAGGCCGGGGAGCTGTTTTTT	CASSQGREAGELFF
TRBV28	many	16	TRBD1	TRBJ2-7	TGTGCCAGCAGTTTACCCCTTACAGGGGTAAGCGACGAGCAGTACTTC	CASSLPLTGVSDEQYF
TRBV7-2	.	15	TRBD2	TRBJ2-5	TGTGCCAGCAGTTTCAGCGGGGGCACCCAAGAGACCCAGTACTTC	CASSFSGGTQETQYF
TRBV2	.	14	TRBD2	TRBJ2-1	TGTGCCAGCAGTGATGGCGGGGGTCACAATGGGCAGTTCTTC	CASSDGGGHNGQFF
TRBV6-2/TRBV6-3	.	13	TRBD2	TRBJ2-7	TGTGCCAGCAATGGACTAGCGGGGAATAGAGAGTACTTC	CASNGLAGNREYF
TRBV24-1	.	13	.	TRBJ1-2	TGTGCCACCAGTGCGGGGCTTGGGAAAGGCTACACCTTC	CATSAGLGKGYTF
TRBV5-1	few	14	.	TRBJ2-7	TGCGCCAGCAGCTTCGGCTCCGGGAGTGGCGAGCAGTACTTC	CASSFGSGSGEQYF
TRBV5-1	few	15	.	TRBJ1-1	TGCGCCAGCAGCTTGGAAGCGGGACTGAACACTGAAGCTTTCTTT	CASSLEAGLNTEAFF
TRBV5-6	few	11	.	TRBJ2-5	TGTGCCAGCAGCGGGGGCAAGACCCAGTACTTC	CASSGGKTQYF
TRBV4-1	.	15	.	TRBJ1-1	TGCGCCAGCAGCCTAGCCGAGACAGCGAACACTGAAGCTTTCTTT	CASSLAETANTEAFF
TRBV28	medium-sized	14	.	TRBJ2-7	TGTGCCAGCAGTTTGTGGGGTAGCGTCTACGAGCAGTACTTC	CASSLWGSVYEQYF
TRBV21-1	.	17	.	TRBJ1-6	TGTGCCAGCAGCAAAGGGACTTCTGAGTCCTATAATTCACCCCTCCACTTT	CASSKGTSESYNSPLHF
TRBV5-6	many	15	.	TRBJ1-2	TGTGCCAGCAGTCTAAACAGGGTACATCGCTATGGCTACACCTTC	CASSLNRVHRYGYTF
TRBV5-5	.	15	.	TRBJ2-7	TGTGCCAGCAGCTTGGCCCACAGGGACTCCTACGAGCAGTACTTC	CASSLAHRDSYEQYF